These T cell receptor beta chains were read from a single sample in a study of radiotherapy plus CTLA-4 blockade in lung cancer. The protocol was immunoSEQ multiplex PCR, while the TCRdb copy is restricted to in-frame clones and leaves out a portion. Of more than 60,000 clones listed, around 76% are singletons. Material: peripheral blood, obtained from a patient treated with radiotherapy plus ipilimumab. These receptors were taken from a human donor with non-small cell lung cancer who had a complete response to radiotherapy plus ipilimumab. Both conserved end residues are part of each CDR3. Fields, in order: D gene, clone size, V gene, J gene, CDR3 protein, CDR3 DNA. D genes are given only for firm matches. Only some rows state a clone size, as once, few, many or a class for expanded clones.

NA	NA	TRBV7-9	TRBJ2-2	CASSPPFRAVNTGELFF	TGTGCCAGCAGCCCCCCCTTTAGAGCGGTTAACACCGGGGAGCTGTTTTTT
TRBD1	NA	TRBV7-8	TRBJ2-7	CASSLGGDRGDEQYF	TGTGCCAGCAGCTTAGGGGGGGACAGGGGGGACGAGCAGTACTTC
TRBD1	NA	TRBV18	TRBJ1-2	CASSQGQSYGYTF	TGTGCCAGCTCACAGGGACAGAGCTATGGCTACACCTTC
TRBD1	NA	TRBV5-1	TRBJ1-1	CASSDRQGGNTEAFF	TGCGCCAGCAGCGACCGACAGGGAGGAAACACTGAAGCTTTCTTT
TRBD1	NA	TRBV9	TRBJ2-7	CASSPRTGGVNEQYF	TGTGCCAGCAGCCCTCGGACAGGGGGCGTAAACGAGCAGTACTTC
NA	NA	TRBV9	TRBJ1-3	CASSVESRSGNTIYF	TGTGCCAGCAGCGTAGAATCCAGATCTGGAAACACCATATATTTT
TRBD1	NA	TRBV5-1	TRBJ1-2	CASSHVDRAAGYTF	TGCGCCAGCAGCCACGTTGACAGGGCGGCTGGCTACACCTTC
TRBD2	NA	TRBV19	TRBJ2-3	CATKRGSSGSRGDTQYF	TGTGCCACCAAACGAGGTTCTAGCGGGAGTCGTGGAGATACGCAGTATTTT
TRBD1	NA	TRBV30	TRBJ1-6	CAWSTKTGLYNSPLHF	TGTGCCTGGAGTACAAAGACAGGGCTTTATAATTCACCCCTCCACTTT
NA	once	TRBV5-1	TRBJ2-4	CASSLADIAKNIQYF	TGCGCCAGCAGCTTGGCAGACATAGCCAAAAACATTCAGTACTTC
NA	few	TRBV28	TRBJ2-3	CASSLQGDTQYF	TGTGCCAGCAGTTTACAGGGGGATACGCAGTATTTT
NA	NA	TRBV6-1	TRBJ2-3	CASNFGTDTQYF	TGTGCCAGTAATTTCGGCACAGATACGCAGTATTTT
TRBD1	NA	TRBV29-1	TRBJ2-1	CSVRRRDSLLLNEQFF	TGCAGCGTTAGGAGACGGGACAGCCTACTCCTCAATGAGCAGTTCTTC
NA	NA	TRBV4-3	TRBJ1-2	CASSQDLDSPRGYGYTF	TGCGCCAGCAGCCAAGATCTAGACAGTCCGCGGGGCTATGGCTACACCTTC
TRBD1	NA	TRBV2	TRBJ1-4	CASNRQGTTNEKLFF	TGTGCCAGCAACCGACAGGGCACAACTAATGAAAAACTGTTTTTT
NA	once	TRBV7-3	TRBJ2-3	CASTGGANPTDTQYF	TGTGCCAGCACTGGTGGGGCAAACCCCACAGATACGCAGTATTTT
NA	NA	TRBV6-1	TRBJ2-7	CASSYANLFEQYF	TGTGCCAGCAGCTACGCGAACCTCTTCGAGCAGTACTTC
NA	NA	TRBV4-2	TRBJ2-3	CASSQEGTITDTQYF	TGTGCCAGCAGCCAAGAGGGGACAATAACAGATACGCAGTATTTT
NA	NA	TRBV2	TRBJ1-4	CASSVVQGREKLFF	TGTGCCAGCAGTGTAGTTCAGGGAAGGGAAAAACTGTTTTTT
TRBD1	NA	TRBV19	TRBJ2-1	CASSIETRGTGKRNEQFF	TGTGCCAGTAGTATAGAAACCCGGGGGACAGGGAAGCGCAATGAGCAGTTCTTC
TRBD1	NA	TRBV18	TRBJ2-7	CASSPGQGVLEGQYF	TGTGCCAGCTCACCTGGGCAGGGGGTCCTTGAGGGGCAGTACTTC
NA	few	TRBV9	TRBJ2-7	CASSVSPGSYEQYF	TGTGCCAGCAGCGTATCGCCAGGCAGCTACGAGCAGTACTTC
TRBD1	NA	TRBV30	TRBJ2-1	CAWSTQTGSSEQFF	TGTGCCTGGAGTACCCAGACAGGGTCCAGCGAGCAGTTCTTC
NA	few	TRBV30	TRBJ1-6	CAWGPGTTYNSPLHF	TGTGCCTGGGGCCCCGGGACAACCTATAATTCACCCCTCCACTTT
NA	once	TRBV2	TRBJ1-5	CASNRDYQPQHF	TGTGCCAGCAACCGGGACTATCAGCCCCAGCATTTT
NA	NA	TRBV19	TRBJ2-1	CAIVEGGSYNEQFF	TGTGCCATCGTGGAGGGCGGCTCCTACAATGAGCAGTTCTTC
NA	NA	TRBV5-5	TRBJ2-2	CASSGRAGELFF	TGTGCCAGCAGCGGGAGAGCCGGGGAGCTGTTTTTT
NA	NA	TRBV19	TRBJ2-1	CASSILLIAYNEQFF	TGTGCCAGTAGTATCCTCCTTATTGCGTACAATGAGCAGTTCTTC
NA	NA	TRBV5-5	TRBJ2-5	CASSLDDRQETQYF	TGTGCCAGCAGCTTGGATGATCGGCAAGAGACCCAGTACTTC
NA	NA	TRBV11-2	TRBJ1-3	CASSPGGNTIYF	TGTGCCAGCAGCCCGGGGGGAAACACCATATATTTT
NA	NA	TRBV6-5	TRBJ1-2	CASSPVYTF	TGTGCCAGCAGTCCTGTGTACACCTTC
NA	NA	TRBV28	TRBJ2-7	CASSSHFQGGYEQYF	TGTGCCAGCAGTTCCCACTTTCAGGGGGGCTACGAGCAGTACTTC
NA	many	TRBV28	TRBJ1-1	CASSSTNREAFF	TGTGCCAGCAGTTCAACCAACAGGGAAGCTTTCTTT
NA	NA	TRBV11-2	TRBJ2-3	CASSLVSGFPGNTQYF	TGTGCCAGCAGCTTAGTATCCGGATTCCCCGGGAATACGCAGTATTTT